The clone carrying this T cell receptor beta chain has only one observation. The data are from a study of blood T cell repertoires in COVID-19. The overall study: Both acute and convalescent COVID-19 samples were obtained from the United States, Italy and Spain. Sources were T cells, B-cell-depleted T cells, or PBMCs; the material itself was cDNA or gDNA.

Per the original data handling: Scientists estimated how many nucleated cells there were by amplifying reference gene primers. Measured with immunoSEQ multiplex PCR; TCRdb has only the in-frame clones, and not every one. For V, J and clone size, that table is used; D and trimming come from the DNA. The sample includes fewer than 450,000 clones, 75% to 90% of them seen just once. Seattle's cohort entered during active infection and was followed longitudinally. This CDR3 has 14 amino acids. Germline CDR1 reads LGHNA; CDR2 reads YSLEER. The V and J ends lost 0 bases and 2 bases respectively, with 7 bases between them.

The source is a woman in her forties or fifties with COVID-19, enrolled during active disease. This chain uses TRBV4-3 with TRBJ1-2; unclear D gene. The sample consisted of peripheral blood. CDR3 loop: CASSQDGVNYGYTF. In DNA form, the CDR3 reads TGCGCCAGCAGCCAAGACGGGGTCAACTATGGCTACACCTTC.